A single sample is the source of the 27 T cell receptor beta chains below, sequenced in a study of blood T cell repertoires in COVID-19 (dated by TCRdb to the early 2020s). The library was built by means of the immunoSEQ multiplex PCR assay. Drawn from immuneACCESS, this table holds only the in-frame rearrangements with V and J called that TCRdb kept. Clones are partly lost; checked studies trace under half to an unresolved V gene and leave the rest unexplained. The sample profile shows fewer than 250,000 clones; 70% to 90% of them were found once. The ten most abundant clones make up approximately 0.9% of the sample. The sample taken for sequencing was PBMCs or T cells enriched from blood (not recorded which). All receptors come from a man between 50 and 59 years old who had been exposed to COVID-19.

The chain carries TRBV7-2 and TRBJ1-2; D is ambiguous. The V gene's germline CDR1 is SGHTA and CDR2 FQGNSA. The CDR3 length is 15 residues. Trimming removed 2 bases from V and 8 bases from J, with 18 bases in between. The CDR3 loop is CASSLRRTHERGYTF. In DNA, the CDR3 is TGTGCCAGCAGCTTAAGGAGGACGCACGAGAGGGGCTACACCTTC.

This clone was seen once. This chain connects TRBV2 to TRBJ1-2, with 7 bases that match TRBD1. The germline gives CDR1 SNHLY, CDR2 FYNNEI. The J segment lost 4 bases and the V segment lost 7 bases, leaving 6 bases of the junction unmatched. The CDR3 runs to 13 residues. CDR3 nucleotides: TGTGCCAGCAAACCGGGACAGCTCTATGGCTACACCTTC. The encoded protein is CASKPGQLYGYTF.

J is TRBJ2-1 and V is TRBV21-1; the table assigns TRBD2, which was not confirmed against the DNA. TRBV21-1 constitutes a pseudogene. The CDR3 loop spans 15 amino acids. CDR3 protein: CASSDSGLANNEQFF. The DNA of the CDR3 is TGTGCCAGCTCAGACTCGGGACTAGCAAACAATGAGCAGTTCTTC.

This rearrangement joins TRBV9 to TRBJ2-1, with 15 bases matching TRBD2. Losses at the gene ends were 5 bases for V and 1 base for J; bases not matched to a gene: 7. This CDR3 comprises 18 residues. Germline CDR1 is SGDLS and CDR2 is YYNGEE. The CDR3 loop reads CASSEHGTSGGSYNEQFF. DNA for the CDR3: TGTGCCAGCAGTGAACACGGGACTAGCGGGGGGTCCTACAATGAGCAGTTCTTC.

This chain joins TRBV9 and TRBJ2-3, with 7 bases identical to TRBD2. The CDR3 runs 16 residues. V shed 0 bases, J shed 1 base, and the junction held 5 bases outside the gene matches. From germline, CDR1 is SGDLS and CDR2 YYNGEE. CDR3 protein: CASSVAGGGRTDTQYF. CDR3 coding DNA: TGTGCCAGCAGCGTAGCGGGCGGGGGACGCACAGATACGCAGTATTTT.

The CDR3 coding sequence is TGTGCCAGCAGCACCGGACATGGCTATGGCTACACCTTC. It encodes CASSTGHGYGYTF. The chain employs TRBV5-6 and TRBJ1-2, with D perhaps TRBD1 (5 bases). This CDR3 contains 13 residues. V lost 4 bases and J lost 4, with 11 bases in between. Looked up from germline, CDR1 is SGHDT and CDR2 is YYEEEE.

The chain is built from TRBV7-3 and TRBJ1-1, with D perhaps matching TRBD1 (6 bases). This CDR3 is 14 amino acids long. Germline CDR1 SGHTA, CDR2 FQGTGA. V lost 5 bases, J lost 5 bases, and 15 bases lay in between. In DNA, the CDR3 is TGTGCCAGCAGCCCGAACAGGGTCAGTACTGAAGCTTTCTTT. This codes for CASSPNRVSTEAFF. Based on the CDR3 plus reference TRBV7-3 and TRBJ1-1, the full variable domain is GAGVSQTPSNKVTEKGKYVELRCDPISGHTALYWYRQSLGQGPEFLIYFQGTGAADDSGLPNDRFFAVRPEGSVSTLKIQRTERGDSAVYLCASSPNRVSTEAFFGQGTRLTVV.

The sample holds one count of this clone. The rearrangement links TRBV11-2 to TRBJ2-2, with a possible D match to TRBD1 (5 bases). CDR1 is SGHAT and CDR2 is FQNNGV in the germline V gene. The CDR3 spans 19 residues. Deletions cut 1 base from V and 1 base from J, with 19 bases between. CDR3 DNA: TGTGCCAGCAGCTTAGGTCAAGCAGGGTGGGTTAGGAACACCGGGGAGCTGTTTTTT. Translating gives CASSLGQAGWVRNTGELFF. Using reference TRBV11-2 and TRBJ2-2 for the parts outside the CDR3, the full variable domain is EAGVAQSPRYKIIEKRQSVAFWCNPISGHATLYWYQQILGQGPKLLIQFQNNGVVDDSQLPKDRFSAERLKGVDSTLKIQPAKLEDSAVYLCASSLGQAGWVRNTGELFFGEGSRLTVL.

The rearrangement links TRBV9 to TRBJ1-1; 7 nucleotides match TRBD1. The CDR3 runs to 16 residues. Germline trimming cut 0 bases from V and 1 base from J; bases unmatched to any gene: 6. From germline, CDR1 is SGDLS and CDR2 YYNGEE. Written as DNA, the CDR3 is TGTGCCAGCAGCGTAGCAGCAGGGGGGTGGAACACTGAAGCTTTCTTT. It is translated as CASSVAAGGWNTEAFF.

The chain joins TRBV15 to TRBJ2-1; 8 bases line up with TRBD2. J lost 5 bases, V lost 1 base, and 4 bases had no gene match. The CDR3 totals 15 residues. Germline V gives CDR1 LNHNV, CDR2 YYDKDF (reference sequence). Here the CDR3 DNA reads TGTGCCACCAGCAGAGGTGGTAGCGGGAACAATGAGCAGTTCTTC. Its protein is CATSRGGSGNNEQFF.

This clone came up once. This chain links TRBV5-4 with TRBJ2-3; 12 bases map to TRBD2. The CDR3 has 16 residues. V trimming: 4 bases; J trimming: 1 base; junction bases outside the gene matches: 4. Germline lookup yields CDR1 SGHNT and CDR2 YYREEE (reference sequence). The CDR3 DNA follows: TGTGCCAGCAGCGATCGACTAGCGGGGGGCACAGATACGCAGTATTTT. Protein product: CASSDRLAGGTDTQYF. Using reference TRBV5-4 and TRBJ2-3 for the parts outside the CDR3, the full variable domain is ETGVTQSPTHLIKTRGQQVTLRCSSQSGHNTVSWYQQALGQGPQFIFQYYREEENGRGNFPPRFSGLQFPNYSSELNVNALELDDSALYLCASSDRLAGGTDTQYFGPGTRLTVL.

The chain carries TRBV2 and TRBJ2-7, with 7 bases aligning to TRBD1. Trimming cost V 1 base and J 2 bases; bases outside gene matches: 2. The CDR3 consists of 14 residues. CDR1 and CDR2 (germline): SNHLY, FYNNEI. The CDR3 loop reads CASSEGTGPYEQYV. The CDR3 DNA is TGTGCCAGCAGTGAAGGGACAGGACCCTACGAGCAGTACGTC.

The V call is TRBV6-5, the J call TRBJ2-7; tentative D call: TRBD1 (5 bases). Germline CDR1 and CDR2: MNHEY and SVGAGI. The CDR3 sequence is 15 residues long. V shed 8 bases and J shed 2 bases, with 19 bases lying between them. The CDR3: CASGTPLDIAYEQYF. As DNA, the CDR3 is TGTGCCAGCGGTACCCCCCTGGACATCGCCTACGAGCAGTACTTC.

The CDR3 coding sequence is TGTGCCAGCAGCCGATACCTAAGCACAGATACGCAGTATTTT. Translation gives CASSRYLSTDTQYF. The chain combines TRBV7-3 with TRBJ2-3; no firm D call. The V end was cut by 5 bases, the J end by 0 bases, with 9 bases between. CDR1 SGHTA and CDR2 FQGTGA come from the germline V gene. The CDR3 covers 14 residues.

V usage is TRBV28 and J usage is TRBJ2-3; D gene uncertain. The V end was cut by 7 bases, the J end by 3 bases, with 8 bases between. The CDR3 length is 12 residues. In germline, CDR1 is MDHEN, CDR2 SYDVKM. The CDR3 DNA reads as TGTGCCAGCAAATCCGTAACAGATACGCAGTATTTT. Translation gives CASKSVTDTQYF.

The chain uses TRBV23-1 and TRBJ2-5, with TRBD2 matching over 7 bases. TRBV23-1 belongs to the ORF category, with a function that is uncertain. Trimming removed 4 bases from V and 4 bases from J; junction bases left unmatched: 21. CDR3 length: 19 amino acids. In nucleotides, the CDR3 is TGCGCCAGCAGTCTGAGGGGACGGGGCGGGAGTCGGTGTTCAGAGACCCAGTACTTC. Translating it yields CASSLRGRGGSRCSETQYF.

Only one count was recorded for this clone. The CDR3 DNA is TGCGCCAGCAGTGAATACAGGGTGGGCGAGCAGTACGTC. Protein: CASSEYRVGEQYV. The chain combines TRBV10-1 with TRBJ2-7; D might be TRBD1 (6 bases). CDR1 WNHNN and CDR2 SYGVQD come from the germline V gene (reference sequence). Trimming took 3 bases from V and 6 from J, leaving 12 bases between them. The CDR3 is made up of 13 amino acids.

J is TRBJ2-2 and V is TRBV5-1; D possibly corresponds to TRBD1 (6 bases). V was clipped by 3 bases and J by 2 bases, with 11 bases between them. From germline, CDR1 is SGHRS and CDR2 YFSETQ. The CDR3 sequence is 15 residues long. CDR3 DNA: TGCGCCAGCAGCTCCCGGGACACTAACACCGGGGAGCTGTTTTTT. Translated: CASSSRDTNTGELFF. The entire variable domain, with the rest obtained from reference TRBV5-1 and TRBJ2-2, is as follows: KAGVTQTPRYLIKTRGQQVTLSCSPISGHRSVSWYQQTPGQGLQFLFEYFSETQRNKGNFPGRFSGRQFSNSRSEMNVSTLELGDSALYLCASSSRDTNTGELFFGEGSRLTVL.

This clone appeared a few times. CDR3 residues: CASSQVAEYGYTF. The CDR3 region has the DNA TGTGCCAGCAGCCAAGTCGCTGAGTATGGCTACACCTTC. The chain is built from TRBV13 and TRBJ1-2, with D uncertain. The germline V gene has CDR1 PRHDT and CDR2 FYEKMQ (reference sequence). Deletions cut 5 bases from V and 5 bases from J, with 12 bases between. This CDR3 has 13 amino acids.

V and J are TRBV4-1 and TRBJ1-1; TRBD1 agrees at 9 bases. CDR1 and CDR2 from the germline V gene are MGHRA and YSYEKL. The CDR3 loop spans 16 amino acids. V dropped 3 bases and J dropped 2; count of bases not matched to a gene: 7. CDR3 sequence: CASSQRTTGGNTEAFF. In DNA form, the CDR3 reads TGCGCCAGCAGCCAGAGGACCACAGGGGGCAACACTGAAGCTTTCTTT.

The chain uses TRBV19 and TRBJ2-2, with D maybe TRBD2 (6 bases). The CDR3 has 15 amino acids. From germline, CDR1 is LNHDA and CDR2 SQIVND (reference sequence). V lost 6 bases to trimming and J lost 10 bases, with 21 bases between them. The CDR3 spells CASRAPGASHVELFF. The CDR3 region has the DNA TGTGCCAGTAGGGCCCCGGGAGCCTCACATGTGGAGCTGTTTTTT.

The chain has TRBV7-2 and TRBJ2-3; 8 nucleotides agree with TRBD2. The CDR3 extends over 16 amino acids. Germline trimming cut 2 bases from V and 6 bases from J; bases unmatched to any gene: 10. From germline, CDR1 is SGHTA and CDR2 FQGNSA. The CDR3 here is CASSLRGGRTKDTQYF. The CDR3 DNA follows: TGTGCCAGCAGCTTACGGGGCGGGAGGACCAAGGATACGCAGTATTTT.

This chain links TRBV19 with TRBJ1-1; TRBD1 might be the D (6 bases). The CDR3 loop spans 12 amino acids. Germline V gene data show CDR1 as LNHDA and CDR2 as SQIVND (reference sequence). Between the trimmed V and J ends, which lost 1 base and 8 bases, there was a span of 8 bases. CDR3 protein: CASSIVQGEAFF. In nucleotides, the CDR3 is TGTGCCAGTAGTATAGTACAGGGAGAAGCTTTCTTT.

This clone occurred once. The chain carries TRBV28 and TRBJ1-2; tentatively, D is TRBD1 (6 bases). Germline CDR1 reads MDHEN; CDR2 reads SYDVKM. This CDR3 contains 17 residues. V was pared by 6 bases and J by 5 bases, with 25 bases between. The CDR3 protein is CASSPRAGGKSPYGYTF. Written as DNA, the CDR3 is TGTGCCAGCAGCCCTCGAGCTGGGGGCAAGTCTCCGTATGGCTACACCTTC.

The chain recombines TRBV28 with TRBJ1-4, with 8 bases matching TRBD1. Germline V gives CDR1 MDHEN, CDR2 SYDVKM. The length of the CDR3 is 16 residues. V lost 3 bases and J lost 8; bases outside the gene matches: 11. CDR3 nucleotide sequence: TGTGCCAGCAGTTTCCATCCTCAGGGGGCCTGGGAAAAACTGTTTTTT. Its protein product is CASSFHPQGAWEKLFF.

The chain links TRBV5-1 to TRBJ2-1; 15 positions agree with TRBD2. V shed 4 bases and J 7 bases; nucleotides not matched to a gene: 9. Germline CDR1 reads SGHRS; CDR2 reads YFSETQ. This CDR3 is built from 17 residues. CDR3: CASSRGRTSGRANEQFF. As DNA, the CDR3 is TGCGCCAGCAGCAGGGGGCGGACTAGCGGGAGGGCGAATGAGCAGTTCTTC.

The chain links TRBV20-1 to TRBJ2-3; D is ambiguous. Between the trimmed V and J ends, which lost 3 bases and 1 base, there was a span of 8 bases. The length of the CDR3 is 13 residues. The V gene's germline CDR1 is DFQATT and CDR2 SNEGSKA (reference sequence). The CDR3 DNA is TGCAGTGCTAGTGTCTTTGGCACAGATACGCAGTATTTT. Translating it yields CSASVFGTDTQYF.